The sequence of this T cell receptor beta chain was determined in a study of shared clonotypes between healthy human individuals. Overall study: Researchers assigned three CD4 naive, three CD4 memory, two CD8 naive and one CD8 memory plate to each donor. Study-level results: Clonotype sharing among the donors was expected to vary with sequencing depth.

Free of recent acute infections or vaccinations, the donors were healthy HIV-negative adults. The authors ran the assay at deep level. Only in-frame clones appear in the TCRdb table, and some are missing; sequencing was by immunoSEQ multiplex PCR. The sample has about 2.4 million clones; under 95% are singletons. The CDR3 length is 15 residues. Between the trimmed V and J ends, which lost 4 bases and 2 bases, there was a span of 12 bases. Looked up from germline, CDR1 is SGHAT and CDR2 is FQNNGV. A note on this clone: Its target is unknown.

The chain employs TRBV11-2 and TRBJ1-5; D gene ambiguous. The sequence derives from a man aged 18 to 30 in good health. Some clones in this sample may be carry-over from other donors' samples. The specimen sequenced was naive CD4+ T cells from PBMCs. Subset meaning: CD45RA+ positively selected. CDR3 coding DNA: TGTGCCAGCAGCTCCGGGGTTACTGGCAATCAGCCCCAGCATTTT. This translates into CASSSGVTGNQPQHF.